This TCR beta chain stems from a study of T cells in Graves' hyperthyroidism and ophthalmopathy. Points from the study as a whole: Appearing also in blood were most of the thyroid clonotypes expanded above 0.001.

Germline values: CDR1 SGHAT, CDR2 FQNNGV. This CDR3 is built from 17 residues. Trimming removed 5 bases from V and 5 bases from J; junction bases left unmatched: 11. RNA transcripts yielded amplified TCR beta CDR3 regions. With the HTBI primer set, the TCR CDR3 went through a first round of RT-PCR. TCRdb re-called the multiplex PCR reads through MiXCR, storing one row per CDR3 protein. Counted here are 310,000 or so distinct CDR3 sequences, approximately 15% occurring once; the ten biggest clones make up approximately 60%. This clonotype was observed once. Antigen unknown. The material sequenced was blood. The chain combines TRBV11-2 with TRBJ2-7, with TRBD2 matching over 14 bases. The receptor comes from a woman aged 55-69 years with Graves' ophthalmopathy. The CDR3, as DNA: TGTGCCAGCAGCCAAGAAGGGACTAGCGGGAGTCCCCACGAGCAGTACTTC. It encodes CASSQEGTSGSPHEQYF.